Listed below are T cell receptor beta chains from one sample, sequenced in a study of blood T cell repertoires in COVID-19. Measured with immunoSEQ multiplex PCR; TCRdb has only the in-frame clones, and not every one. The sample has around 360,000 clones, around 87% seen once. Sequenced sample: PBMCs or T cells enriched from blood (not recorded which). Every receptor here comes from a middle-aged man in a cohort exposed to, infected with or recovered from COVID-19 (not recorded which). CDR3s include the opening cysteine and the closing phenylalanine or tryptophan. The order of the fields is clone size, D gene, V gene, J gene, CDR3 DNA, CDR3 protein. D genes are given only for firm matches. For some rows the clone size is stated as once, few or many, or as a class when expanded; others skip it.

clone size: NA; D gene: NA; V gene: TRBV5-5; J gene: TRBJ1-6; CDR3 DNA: TGTGCCAGCAGCTTGGGGCCTAGCTCCTATAATTCACCCCTCCACTTT; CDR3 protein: CASSLGPSSYNSPLHF
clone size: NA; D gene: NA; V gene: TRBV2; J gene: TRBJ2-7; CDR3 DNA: TGTGCCAGCGGGCGCTACTCCAGCGAGCAGTACTTC; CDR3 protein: CASGRYSSEQYF
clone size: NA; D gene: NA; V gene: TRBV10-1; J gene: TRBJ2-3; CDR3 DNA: TGCGCCAGCAGTAGGACATTCACAGATACGCAGTATTTT; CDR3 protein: CASSRTFTDTQYF
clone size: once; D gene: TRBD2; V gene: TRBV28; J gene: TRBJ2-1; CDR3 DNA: TGTGCCAGCAGTTCGTCGAGGAGCGGGAGTAACCACAATGAGCAGTTCTTC; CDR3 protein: CASSSSRSGSNHNEQFF
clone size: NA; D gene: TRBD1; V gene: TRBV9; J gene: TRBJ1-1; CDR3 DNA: TGTGCCAGCAGCGTAGCGGGACAGGGAAACACTGAAGCTTTCTTT; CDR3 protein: CASSVAGQGNTEAFF
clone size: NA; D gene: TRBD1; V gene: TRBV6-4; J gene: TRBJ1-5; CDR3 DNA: TGTGCCAGCAGTTTTGTGGACAGGGGGCGAGTCCTCGGTCAGCCCCAGCATTTT; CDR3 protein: CASSFVDRGRVLGQPQHF
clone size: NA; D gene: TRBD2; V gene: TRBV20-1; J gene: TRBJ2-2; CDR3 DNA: TGCAGTGCTAGTTCAGCGGGAGAGGAAGCCGGGGAGCTGTTTTTT; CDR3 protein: CSASSAGEEAGELFF
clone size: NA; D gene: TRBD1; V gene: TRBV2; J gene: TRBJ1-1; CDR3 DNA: TGTGCCGCCGGGACAGGGGGAAACACTGAAGCTTTCTTT; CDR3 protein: CAAGTGGNTEAFF
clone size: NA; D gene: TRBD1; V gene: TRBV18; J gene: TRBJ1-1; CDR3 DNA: TGTGCCAGCTCACCACGGACAGGGGGCGCGAACACTGAAGCTTTCTTT; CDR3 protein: CASSPRTGGANTEAFF
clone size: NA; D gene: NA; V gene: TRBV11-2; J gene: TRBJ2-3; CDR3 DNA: TGTGCCAGCAGCTTACGAACGGATCTGGTGGCGGGAGATACGCAGTATTTT; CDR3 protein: CASSLRTDLVAGDTQYF
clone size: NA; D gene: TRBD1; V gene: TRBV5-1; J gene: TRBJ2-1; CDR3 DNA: TGCGCCAGCAGCTTGAGGCAGGGGGACAATGAGCAGTTCTTC; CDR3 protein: CASSLRQGDNEQFF